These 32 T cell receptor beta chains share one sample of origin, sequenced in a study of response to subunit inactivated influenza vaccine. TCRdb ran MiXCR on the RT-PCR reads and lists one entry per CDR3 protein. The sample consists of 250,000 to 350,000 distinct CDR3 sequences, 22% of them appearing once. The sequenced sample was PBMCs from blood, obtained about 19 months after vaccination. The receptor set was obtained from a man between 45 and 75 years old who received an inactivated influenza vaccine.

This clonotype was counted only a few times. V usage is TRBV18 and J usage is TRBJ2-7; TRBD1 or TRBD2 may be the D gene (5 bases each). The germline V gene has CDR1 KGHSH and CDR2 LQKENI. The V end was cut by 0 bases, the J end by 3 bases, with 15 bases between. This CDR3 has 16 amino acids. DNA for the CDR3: TGTGCCAGCTCACCACCGGGGCTAGGTGGGAGCTACGAGCAGTACTTC. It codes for CASSPPGLGGSYEQYF.

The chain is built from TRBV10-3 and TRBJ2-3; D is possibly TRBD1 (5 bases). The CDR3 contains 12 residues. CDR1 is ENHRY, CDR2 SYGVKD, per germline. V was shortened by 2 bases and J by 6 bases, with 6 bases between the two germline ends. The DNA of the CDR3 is TGTGCCATCAGTGAGGCAGGGGATACGCAGTATTTT. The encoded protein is CAISEAGDTQYF.

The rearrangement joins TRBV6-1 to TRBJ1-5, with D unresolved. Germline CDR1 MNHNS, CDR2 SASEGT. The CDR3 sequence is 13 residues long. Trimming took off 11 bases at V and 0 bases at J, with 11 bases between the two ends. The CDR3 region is CAGARNSNQPQHF. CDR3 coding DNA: TGTGCCGGAGCAAGGAATAGCAATCAGCCCCAGCATTTT.

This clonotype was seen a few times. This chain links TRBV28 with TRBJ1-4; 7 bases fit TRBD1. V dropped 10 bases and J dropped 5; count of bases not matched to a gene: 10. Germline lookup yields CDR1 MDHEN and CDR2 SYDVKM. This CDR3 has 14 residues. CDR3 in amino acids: CATQGQLLNEKLFF. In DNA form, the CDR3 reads TGTGCCACCCAGGGACAGTTATTAAATGAAAAACTGTTTTTT.

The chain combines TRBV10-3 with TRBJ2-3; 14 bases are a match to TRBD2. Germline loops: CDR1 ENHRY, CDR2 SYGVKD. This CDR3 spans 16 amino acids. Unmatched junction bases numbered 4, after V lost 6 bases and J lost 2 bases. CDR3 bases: TGTGCCATCAGAAGACTAGCGGGGGGGCCCACAGATACGCAGTATTTT. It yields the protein CAIRRLAGGPTDTQYF.

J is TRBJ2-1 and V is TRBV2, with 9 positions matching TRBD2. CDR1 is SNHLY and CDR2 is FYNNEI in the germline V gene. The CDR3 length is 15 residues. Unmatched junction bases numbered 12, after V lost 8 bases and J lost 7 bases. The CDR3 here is CASWTTSGEVNEQFF. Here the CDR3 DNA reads TGTGCCAGCTGGACGACTAGCGGCGAAGTGAATGAGCAGTTCTTC.

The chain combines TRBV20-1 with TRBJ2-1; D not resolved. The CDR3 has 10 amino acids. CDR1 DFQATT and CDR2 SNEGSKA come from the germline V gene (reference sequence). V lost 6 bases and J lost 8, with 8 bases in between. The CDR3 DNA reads TGCAGTGCAAGAAGAGATGAGCAGTTCTTC. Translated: CSARRDEQFF.

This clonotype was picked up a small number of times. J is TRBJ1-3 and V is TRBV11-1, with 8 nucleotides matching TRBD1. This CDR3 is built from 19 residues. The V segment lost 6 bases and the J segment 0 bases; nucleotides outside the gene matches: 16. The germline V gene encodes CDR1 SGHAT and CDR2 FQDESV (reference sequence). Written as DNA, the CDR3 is TGTGCCAGCAGTATCTGGCTACTGACAGGGGTCTCCTCTGGAAACACCATATATTTT. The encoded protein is CASSIWLLTGVSSGNTIYF.

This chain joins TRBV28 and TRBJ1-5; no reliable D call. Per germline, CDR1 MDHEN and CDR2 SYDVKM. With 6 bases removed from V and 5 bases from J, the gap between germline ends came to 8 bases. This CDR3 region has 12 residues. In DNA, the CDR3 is TGTGCCAGCAGGGGTGGGCATCAGCCCCAGCATTTT. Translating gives CASRGGHQPQHF.

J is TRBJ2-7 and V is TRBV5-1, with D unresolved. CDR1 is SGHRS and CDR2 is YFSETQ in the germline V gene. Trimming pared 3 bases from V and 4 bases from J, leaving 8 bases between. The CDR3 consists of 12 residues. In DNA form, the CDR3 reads TGCGCCAGCAGCTCGGTTGGGTACGAGCAGTACTTC. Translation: CASSSVGYEQYF.

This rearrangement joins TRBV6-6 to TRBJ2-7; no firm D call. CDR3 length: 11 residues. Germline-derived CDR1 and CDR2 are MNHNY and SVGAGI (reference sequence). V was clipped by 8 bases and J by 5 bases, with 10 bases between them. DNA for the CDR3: TGTGCCAGCGGGCTCTGGGACGAGCAGTACTTC. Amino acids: CASGLWDEQYF.

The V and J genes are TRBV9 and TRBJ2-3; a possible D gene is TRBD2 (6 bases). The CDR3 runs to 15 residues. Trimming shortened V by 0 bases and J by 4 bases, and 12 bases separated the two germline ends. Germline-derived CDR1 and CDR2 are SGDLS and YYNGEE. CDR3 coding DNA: TGTGCCAGCAGCGTAGACGGAGGGAGCGCAGATACGCAGTATTTT. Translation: CASSVDGGSADTQYF.

CDR3 in DNA: TGTGCCAGCAGCCAAATTGGACTTATCTACGAGCAGTACTTC. Translated, it gives CASSQIGLIYEQYF. This chain links TRBV28 with TRBJ2-7; maybe TRBD2 (5 bases). V lost 6 bases, J lost 3 bases, and 15 bases lay in between. The CDR3 totals 14 residues. From germline, CDR1 is MDHEN and CDR2 SYDVKM. The full variable domain, rest sourced from reference TRBV28 and TRBJ2-7, is DVKVTQSSRYLVKRTGEKVFLECVQDMDHENMFWYRQDPGLGLRLIYFSYDVKMKEKGDIPEGYSVSREKKERFSLILESASTNQTSMYLCASSQIGLIYEQYFGPGTRLTVT.

CDR3 in amino acids: CASSVGPGVSTEAFF. CDR3 sequence (DNA): TGTGCCAGCAGCGTAGGACCCGGGGTGAGCACTGAAGCTTTCTTT. The chain carries TRBV9 and TRBJ1-1; D is ambiguous. V was clipped by 0 bases and J by 4 bases, with 13 bases between them. Germline CDR1 is SGDLS and CDR2 is YYNGEE. The CDR3 consists of 15 residues.

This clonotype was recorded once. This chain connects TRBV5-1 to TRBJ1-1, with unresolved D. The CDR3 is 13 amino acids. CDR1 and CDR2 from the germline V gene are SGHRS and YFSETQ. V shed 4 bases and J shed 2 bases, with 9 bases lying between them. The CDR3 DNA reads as TGCGCCAGCAGCCCGGTCGGAAACACTGAAGCTTTCTTT. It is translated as CASSPVGNTEAFF.

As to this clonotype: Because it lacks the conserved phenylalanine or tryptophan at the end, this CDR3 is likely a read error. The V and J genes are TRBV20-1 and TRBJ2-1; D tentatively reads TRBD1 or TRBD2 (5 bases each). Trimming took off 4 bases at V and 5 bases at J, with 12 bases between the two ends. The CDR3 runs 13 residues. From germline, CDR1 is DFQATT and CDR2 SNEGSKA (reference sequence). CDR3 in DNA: TGCAGTGCTACCGGGACCCCTAACAATGAGCAGTTCATC. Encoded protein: CSATGTPNNEQFI.

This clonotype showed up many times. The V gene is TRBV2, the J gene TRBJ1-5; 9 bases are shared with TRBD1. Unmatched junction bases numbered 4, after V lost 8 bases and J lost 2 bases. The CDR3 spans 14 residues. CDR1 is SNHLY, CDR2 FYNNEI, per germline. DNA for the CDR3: TGTGCCAGCCGACAGGGGGTGGGCAATCAGCCCCAGCATTTT. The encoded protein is CASRQGVGNQPQHF.

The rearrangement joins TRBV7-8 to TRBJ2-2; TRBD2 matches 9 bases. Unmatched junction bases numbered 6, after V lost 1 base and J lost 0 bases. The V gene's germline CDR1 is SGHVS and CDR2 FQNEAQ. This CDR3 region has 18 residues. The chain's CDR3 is CASSLVHSGGANTGELFF. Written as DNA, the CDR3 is TGTGCCAGCAGCTTAGTGCATAGCGGGGGCGCGAACACCGGGGAGCTGTTTTTT. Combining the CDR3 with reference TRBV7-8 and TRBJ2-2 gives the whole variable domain GAGVSQSPRYKVAKRGQDVALRCDPISGHVSLFWYQQALGQGPEFLTYFQNEAQLDKSGLPSDRFFAERPEGSVSTLKIQRTQQEDSAVYLCASSLVHSGGANTGELFFGEGSRLTVL.

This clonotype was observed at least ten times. The CDR3 region is CASTRDRGLRAFF. Here the CDR3 DNA reads TGTGCCAGCACCAGAGACAGGGGCTTGAGGGCTTTCTTT. J is TRBJ1-1 and V is TRBV6-5; 8 nucleotides agree with TRBD1. There are 13 residues in the CDR3. Germline lookup yields CDR1 MNHEY and CDR2 SVGAGI. V lost 7 bases to trimming and J lost 11 bases; unmatched junction nucleotides: 12.

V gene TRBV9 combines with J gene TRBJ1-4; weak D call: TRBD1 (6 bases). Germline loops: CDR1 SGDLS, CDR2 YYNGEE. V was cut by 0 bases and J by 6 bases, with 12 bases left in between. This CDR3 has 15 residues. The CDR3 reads CASSVAGARDEKLFF. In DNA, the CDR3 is TGTGCCAGCAGCGTAGCGGGGGCGCGCGATGAAAAACTGTTTTTT.

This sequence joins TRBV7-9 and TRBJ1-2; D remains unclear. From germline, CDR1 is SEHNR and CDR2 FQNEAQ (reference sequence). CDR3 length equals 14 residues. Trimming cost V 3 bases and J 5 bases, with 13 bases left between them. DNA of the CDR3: TGTGCCAGCAGCTTTACGGACGGCTTTTATGGCTACACCTTC. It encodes CASSFTDGFYGYTF.

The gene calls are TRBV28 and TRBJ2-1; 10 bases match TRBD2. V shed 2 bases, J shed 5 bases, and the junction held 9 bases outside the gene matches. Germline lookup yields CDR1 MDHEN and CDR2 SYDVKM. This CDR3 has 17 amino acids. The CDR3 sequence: CASSLLSGRAVNNEQFF. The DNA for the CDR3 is TGTGCCAGCAGTTTACTGAGCGGGAGGGCCGTCAACAATGAGCAGTTCTTC.

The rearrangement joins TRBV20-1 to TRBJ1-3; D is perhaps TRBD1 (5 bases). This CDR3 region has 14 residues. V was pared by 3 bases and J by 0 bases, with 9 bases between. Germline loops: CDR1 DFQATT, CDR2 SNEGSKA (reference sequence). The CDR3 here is CSARARDSGNTIYF. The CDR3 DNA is TGCAGTGCTAGGGCCAGGGACTCTGGAAACACCATATATTTT.

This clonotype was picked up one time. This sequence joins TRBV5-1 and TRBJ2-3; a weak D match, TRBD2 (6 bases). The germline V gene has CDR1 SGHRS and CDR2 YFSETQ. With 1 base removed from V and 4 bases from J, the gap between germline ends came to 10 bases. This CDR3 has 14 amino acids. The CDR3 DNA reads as TGCGCCAGCAGCTTGCTCAGGGAGGCAGATACGCAGTATTTT. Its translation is CASSLLREADTQYF.

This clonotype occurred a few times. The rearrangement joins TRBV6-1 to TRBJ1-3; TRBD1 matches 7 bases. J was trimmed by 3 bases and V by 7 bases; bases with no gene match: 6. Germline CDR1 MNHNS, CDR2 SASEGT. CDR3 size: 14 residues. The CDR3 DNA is TGTGCCAGCACCCACGGGACAGTTGGAAACACCATATATTTT. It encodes CASTHGTVGNTIYF.

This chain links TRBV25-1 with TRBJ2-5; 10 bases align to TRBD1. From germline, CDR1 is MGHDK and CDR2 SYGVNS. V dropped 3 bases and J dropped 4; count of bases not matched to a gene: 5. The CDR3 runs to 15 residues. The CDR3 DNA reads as TGTGCCAGCAGTGACCCTGGGACAGGGGTAGAGACCCAGTACTTC. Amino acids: CASSDPGTGVETQYF. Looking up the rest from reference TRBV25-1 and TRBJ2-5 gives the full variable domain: EADIYQTPRYLVIGTGKKITLECSQTMGHDKMYWYQQDPGMELHLIHYSYGVNSTEKGDLSSESTVSRIRTEHFPLTLESARPSHTSQYLCASSDPGTGVETQYFGPGTRLLVL.

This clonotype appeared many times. CDR3 coding DNA: TGTGCCAGCAGCTACAGGGGATACCTATACAATGAGCAGTTCTTC. Protein: CASSYRGYLYNEQFF. V is TRBV11-2 and J is TRBJ2-1; 7 bases are shared with TRBD1. This CDR3 has 15 amino acids. The germline V gene has CDR1 SGHAT and CDR2 FQNNGV. V was clipped by 4 bases and J by 4 bases; unmatched bases: 7.

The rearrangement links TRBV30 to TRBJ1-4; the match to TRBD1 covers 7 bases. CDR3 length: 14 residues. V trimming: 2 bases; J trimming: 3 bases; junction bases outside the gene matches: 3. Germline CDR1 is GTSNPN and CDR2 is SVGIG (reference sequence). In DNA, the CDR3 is TGTGCCTGGAGTCTCGGGACAGCTAATGAAAAACTGTTTTTT. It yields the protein CAWSLGTANEKLFF.

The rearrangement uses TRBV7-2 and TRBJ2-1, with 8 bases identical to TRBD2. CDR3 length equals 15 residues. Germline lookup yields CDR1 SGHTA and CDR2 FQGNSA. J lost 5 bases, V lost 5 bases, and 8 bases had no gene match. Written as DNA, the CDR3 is TGTGCCAGCAGCCCACGACTAGCGTCCGACAATGAGCAGTTCTTC. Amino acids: CASSPRLASDNEQFF.

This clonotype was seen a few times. DNA for the CDR3: TGTGCCAGCAGCCAAACCGGGACAGGGGTTCTGAATGAGCAGTTCTTC. This gives the protein CASSQTGTGVLNEQFF. The chain uses TRBV12-3 or TRBV12-4 and TRBJ2-1, with TRBD1 identical over 10 bases. V shed 6 bases, J shed 7 bases, and the junction held 12 bases outside the gene matches. CDR3 size: 16 residues.

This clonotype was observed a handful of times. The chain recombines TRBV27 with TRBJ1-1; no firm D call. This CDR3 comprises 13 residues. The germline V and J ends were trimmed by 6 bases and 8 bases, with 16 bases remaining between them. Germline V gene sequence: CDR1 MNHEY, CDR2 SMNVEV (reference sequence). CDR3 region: CASSPHGRPEAFF. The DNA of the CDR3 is TGTGCCAGCAGCCCGCACGGCAGGCCAGAAGCTTTCTTT.

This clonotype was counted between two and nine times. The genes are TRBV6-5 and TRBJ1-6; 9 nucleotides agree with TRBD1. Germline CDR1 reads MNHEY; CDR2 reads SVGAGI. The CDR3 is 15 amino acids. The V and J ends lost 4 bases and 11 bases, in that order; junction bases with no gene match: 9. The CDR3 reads CASSSTKNRGPPLHF. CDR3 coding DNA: TGTGCCAGCAGTTCCACAAAAAACAGGGGGCCACCCCTCCACTTT.